The 29 T cell receptor beta chains given below trace back to one sample, sequenced in a study of cytomegalovirus exposure and HLA in healthy donors. The PCR made use of 60 Vbeta and 13 Jbeta primers. Repertoires were generated with immunoSEQ multiplex PCR, while TCRdb's copy carries only in-frame clones and drops some. Among around 150,000 clones listed, 75% to 80% were seen once. Sequencing was carried out using PBMCs. The receptors here all came from a man aged 45-65 years in good health and CMV-seropositive.

The chain employs TRBV10-1 and TRBJ2-3, with D possibly matching TRBD2 (7 bases). Between the trimmed V and J ends, which lost 5 bases and 1 base, there was a span of 13 bases. The germline V gene has CDR1 WNHNN and CDR2 SYGVQD (reference sequence). The CDR3 sequence is 15 residues long. This chain's CDR3 is CASSKGGARTDTQYF. The CDR3 DNA reads TGCGCCAGCAGTAAGGGGGGGGCCCGCACAGATACGCAGTATTTT.

This chain joins TRBV18 and TRBJ2-1, with 9 positions matching TRBD1. Unmatched junction bases numbered 5, after V lost 3 bases and J lost 8 bases. CDR3 size: 14 residues. CDR1 and CDR2 (germline): KGHSH, LQKENI. The CDR3 reads CASSPRDRVHEQFF. CDR3 DNA sequence: TGTGCCAGCTCACCGCGGGACAGGGTCCATGAGCAGTTCTTC.

In its sample, this clone was seen once. V and J are TRBV14 and TRBJ1-5; weak D call: TRBD1 (5 bases). CDR1 is SGHDN and CDR2 is FVKESK in the germline V gene. The CDR3 totals 14 residues. Trimming pared 6 bases from V and 4 bases from J, leaving 13 bases between. In nucleotides, the CDR3 is TGTGCCAGCAGGGGAGGGGATTTGAATCAGCCCCAGCATTTT. Residues: CASRGGDLNQPQHF.

V is TRBV19 and J is TRBJ1-6; the match to TRBD1 covers 7 bases. Per germline, CDR1 LNHDA and CDR2 SQIVND (reference sequence). With 9 bases clipped from V and 7 bases from J, the junction kept 9 bases outside the gene matches. CDR3 size: 14 residues. Here the CDR3 reads CASREQGRNSPLHF. The CDR3 region has the DNA TGTGCCAGCAGGGAACAGGGGCGGAATTCACCCCTCCACTTT.

Only one count was recorded for this clone. The rearrangement links TRBV9 to TRBJ1-1; D is undetermined. Germline-derived CDR1 and CDR2 are SGDLS and YYNGEE. The CDR3 contains 14 residues. Trimming took off 1 base at V and 1 base at J, with 8 bases between the two ends. CDR3: CASSVFGENTEAFF. In DNA, the CDR3 is TGTGCCAGCAGCGTATTCGGAGAGAACACTGAAGCTTTCTTT.

This chain links TRBV4-3 with TRBJ2-7; TRBD1 matches at 9 bases. The junction had 4 bases not matched to a gene; V was cut back by 4 bases and J by 3 bases. In germline, CDR1 is LGHNA, CDR2 YSLEER. The CDR3 loop spans 14 amino acids. CDR3 coding DNA: TGCGCCAGCAGCCTAGGACAGGGGTTCTACGAGCAGTACTTC. Protein: CASSLGQGFYEQYF.

The V call is TRBV6-6, the J call TRBJ2-5; weak D call: TRBD2 (5 bases). The J call may be mistaken, given a closer DNA end match to TRBJ2-7. This CDR3 contains 15 residues. The germline CDR1 and CDR2 sequences are MNHNY and SVGAGI (reference sequence). CDR3 amino acids: CASSHPGLGGYEQYF. The CDR3 DNA reads as TGTGCCAGCAGTCACCCCGGCCTAGGAGGTTACGAGCAGTACTTC.

This clone has only a few counts. The chain is built from TRBV6-6 and TRBJ1-2; 9 nucleotides agree with TRBD1. The germline CDR1 and CDR2 sequences are MNHNY and SVGAGI (reference sequence). The V and J ends lost 5 bases and 5 bases, in that order; junction bases with no gene match: 9. This CDR3 spans 15 amino acids. This CDR3 is CASSPRRTGDYGYTF. The CDR3, as DNA: TGTGCCAGCAGTCCTCGCCGGACAGGGGATTATGGCTACACCTTC.

This chain joins TRBV2 and TRBJ2-5, with 8 bases identical to TRBD2. Trimming took 6 bases from V and 4 from J; bases not matched to a gene: 7. The CDR3 covers 14 residues. Germline CDR1 and CDR2: SNHLY and FYNNEI. The CDR3 DNA reads as TGTGCCAGCAGCGCGGGGGGCTTCGGAGAGACCCAGTACTTC. Translation: CASSAGGFGETQYF.

V gene TRBV5-6 combines with J gene TRBJ2-1; 8 bases align to TRBD2. The V segment lost 4 bases and the J segment 6 bases; nucleotides outside the gene matches: 9. Per the germline V gene, CDR1 is SGHDT and CDR2 is YYEEEE. The CDR3 loop spans 15 amino acids. This chain's CDR3 is CASSPLGGGFNEQFF. DNA of the CDR3: TGTGCCAGCAGCCCCCTGGGCGGGGGGTTCAATGAGCAGTTCTTC.

This rearrangement joins TRBV11-2 to TRBJ1-1, with 7 bases lining up with TRBD1. Germline V gives CDR1 SGHAT, CDR2 FQNNGV. J lost 11 bases, V lost 6 bases, and 18 bases had no gene match. The CDR3 runs to 15 residues. CDR3 sequence reads: CASRQLQGTLLQAFF. CDR3 coding DNA: TGTGCCAGCAGGCAATTACAGGGGACTTTACTGCAGGCTTTCTTT.

The CDR3 DNA is TGTGCCAGCAGCTTAGCCATAACAGGGGGACGCCGAAGATACAATGAGCAGTTCTTC. It encodes CASSLAITGGRRRYNEQFF. The chain couples TRBV7-6 to TRBJ2-1; 8 positions match TRBD1. CDR3 length equals 19 residues. Germline trimming cut 0 bases from V and 4 bases from J; bases unmatched to any gene: 14. The germline V gene has CDR1 SGHVS and CDR2 FNYEAQ. The full variable domain, completed using reference TRBV7-6 and TRBJ2-1, is GAGVSQSPRYKVTKRGQDVALRCDPISGHVSLYWYRQALGQGPEFLTYFNYEAQQDKSGLPNDRFSAERPEGSISTLTIQRTEQRDSAMYRCASSLAITGGRRRYNEQFFGPGTRLTVL.

V usage is TRBV7-6 and J usage is TRBJ2-3; tentative D call: TRBD2 (6 bases). The CDR3 consists of 14 residues. The ends were cut back, 4 bases at V and 9 bases at J, with 17 bases in the middle. Germline lookup yields CDR1 SGHVS and CDR2 FNYEAQ. The CDR3 nucleotides are TGTGCCAGCAGCTCGAACGAGGTACGGGGGACGCAGTATTTT. Amino acids: CASSSNEVRGTQYF.

The chain employs TRBV5-1 and TRBJ2-7; D is possibly TRBD1 (5 bases). The V and J ends lost 2 bases and 0 bases respectively, with 15 bases between them. The CDR3 covers 16 residues. Germline loops: CDR1 SGHRS, CDR2 YFSETQ. The CDR3 is CASSLSPDTSSYEQYF. The CDR3 DNA follows: TGCGCCAGCAGCTTATCCCCGGACACGAGCTCCTACGAGCAGTACTTC. Filled out from reference TRBV5-1 and TRBJ2-7, the complete variable domain reads KAGVTQTPRYLIKTRGQQVTLSCSPISGHRSVSWYQQTPGQGLQFLFEYFSETQRNKGNFPGRFSGRQFSNSRSEMNVSTLELGDSALYLCASSLSPDTSSYEQYFGPGTRLTVT.

The V call is TRBV28, the J call TRBJ2-7; D may be TRBD2 (6 bases). Germline V lookup: CDR1 MDHEN, CDR2 SYDVKM. V gave up 5 bases and J gave up 6 bases, with 14 bases separating them. This CDR3 spans 13 amino acids. CDR3 amino acids: CASSGRAGPEQYF. The CDR3 bases are TGTGCCAGCAGTGGTCGCGCGGGGCCCGAGCAGTACTTC.

V and J are TRBV4-3 and TRBJ2-2, with unresolved D. Trimming left V 3 bases short and J 5 bases short, with 7 bases between. There are 13 residues in the CDR3. Germline loops: CDR1 LGHNA, CDR2 YSLEER. CDR3 in amino acids: CASSHEVTGELFF. In DNA form, the CDR3 reads TGCGCCAGCAGCCATGAGGTAACCGGGGAGCTGTTTTTT.

The genes are TRBV4-3 and TRBJ2-7, with TRBD1 matching 7 bases. This CDR3 has 16 residues. The junction had 11 bases not matched to a gene; V was cut back by 1 base and J by 5 bases. Germline assignment: CDR1 LGHNA and CDR2 YSLEER. CDR3 nucleotides: TGCGCCAGCAGCCAAGGCACAGGGGAAAGAGCTGACGAGCAGTACTTC. Translated: CASSQGTGERADEQYF.

The chain combines TRBV7-9 with TRBJ1-1; D perhaps matches TRBD1 (5 bases). Germline V lookup: CDR1 SEHNR, CDR2 FQNEAQ (reference sequence). V shed 5 bases and J shed 1 base, with 17 bases lying between them. The CDR3 totals 16 residues. The CDR3 DNA reads TGTGCCAGCAGCCTAGGGACCGGGGGAAGGAACACTGAAGCTTTCTTT. Translating it yields CASSLGTGGRNTEAFF.

V and J are TRBV15 and TRBJ2-5, with TRBD1 as a possible D gene (6 bases). The CDR3 spans 15 residues. Between the trimmed V and J ends, which lost 3 bases and 4 bases, there was a span of 15 bases. CDR1 and CDR2 (germline): LNHNV, YYDKDF (reference sequence). The CDR3 sequence: CATSRHTGSSETQYF. DNA for the CDR3: TGTGCCACCAGCAGGCACACAGGGTCGTCAGAGACCCAGTACTTC.

This clone was observed a few times. The chain carries TRBV6-5 and TRBJ1-2; TRBD1 agrees at 7 bases. Trimming took 5 bases from V and 8 from J; bases not matched to a gene: 8. The CDR3 contains 13 residues. The germline V gene has CDR1 MNHEY and CDR2 SVGAGI. The CDR3 is CASSLTGLDGYTF. Here the CDR3 DNA reads TGTGCCAGCAGTCTGACAGGGTTGGACGGCTACACCTTC.

This clone was seen only a few times. V is TRBV5-4 and J is TRBJ1-5; 9 nucleotides match TRBD1. V trimming: 9 bases; J trimming: 5 bases; junction bases outside the gene matches: 6. The CDR3 spans 13 residues. Germline V lookup: CDR1 SGHNT, CDR2 YYREEE (reference sequence). The CDR3 sequence: CATGTGLDQPQHF. In DNA form, the CDR3 reads TGTGCCACCGGGACAGGGTTGGATCAGCCCCAGCATTTT. Full variable domain (missing parts from reference TRBV5-4 and TRBJ1-5): ETGVTQSPTHLIKTRGQQVTLRCSSQSGHNTVSWYQQALGQGPQFIFQYYREEENGRGNFPPRFSGLQFPNYSSELNVNALELDDSALYLCATGTGLDQPQHFGDGTRLSIL.

The rearrangement joins TRBV20-1 to TRBJ2-5; no firm D call. The CDR3 spans 11 residues. Germline loops: CDR1 DFQATT, CDR2 SNEGSKA (reference sequence). Trimming pared 2 bases from V and 3 bases from J, leaving 4 bases between. CDR3 sequence: CSARSEETQYF. As DNA, the CDR3 is TGCAGTGCTAGATCCGAAGAGACCCAGTACTTC.

The chain links TRBV5-6 to TRBJ1-1; TRBD1 is a possible D gene (5 bases). Germline V gene lookup returns CDR1 SGHDT and CDR2 YYEEEE. V was shortened by 0 bases and J by 0 bases, with 12 bases between the two germline ends. The CDR3 extends over 16 amino acids. This CDR3 is CASSLVGGRVNTEAFF. CDR3 bases: TGTGCCAGCAGCTTGGTCGGCGGCAGGGTGAACACTGAAGCTTTCTTT.

The V call is TRBV11-2, the J call TRBJ2-3, with 12 nucleotides matching TRBD1. Trimming removed 5 bases from V and 15 bases from J; junction bases left unmatched: 6. CDR3 size: 12 residues. CDR1 is SGHAT, CDR2 FQNNGV, per germline. The CDR3 nucleotides are TGTGCCAGCAGCGCCGCCGGGACAGGGGGCTATTTT. As protein: CASSAAGTGGYF.

This clone was found a few times. The CDR3 loop is CASSGSSPGAYEQYV. The CDR3 nucleotides are TGTGCCAGCAGTGGATCAAGTCCAGGGGCGTACGAGCAGTACGTC. The rearrangement links TRBV6-4 to TRBJ2-7, with D possibly being TRBD1 (6 bases). The CDR3 consists of 15 residues. Germline V gives CDR1 MRHNA, CDR2 SNTAGT. V was clipped by 4 bases and J by 4 bases, with 17 bases between them.

This clone is a singleton in its sample. The rearrangement joins TRBV5-1 to TRBJ2-5; TRBD1 agrees at 9 bases. The CDR3 has 15 amino acids. V gave up 0 bases and J gave up 5 bases; unmatched junction bases: 5. CDR1 is SGHRS, CDR2 YFSETQ, per germline. The CDR3 protein is CASSLGTGGKETQYF. The CDR3 DNA sequence: TGCGCCAGCAGCTTGGGTACAGGGGGCAAGGAGACCCAGTACTTC.

The V gene is TRBV7-2, the J gene TRBJ2-1, with TRBD1 identical over 7 bases. The CDR3 contains 14 residues. V lost 5 bases to trimming and J lost 4 bases; unmatched junction nucleotides: 5. CDR1 SGHTA and CDR2 FQGNSA come from the germline V gene. The CDR3, as DNA: TGTGCCAGCAGCGCTTACAGGGGATACAATGAGCAGTTCTTC. Translating it yields CASSAYRGYNEQFF. Using reference TRBV7-2 and TRBJ2-1 for the parts outside the CDR3, the full variable domain is GAGVSQSPSNKVTEKGKDVELRCDPISGHTALYWYRQSLGQGLEFLIYFQGNSAPDKSGLPSDRFSAERTGGSVSTLTIQRTQQEDSAVYLCASSAYRGYNEQFFGPGTRLTVL.

This clone was found a few times. CDR3 sequence (DNA): TGTGCCAGCAGCCGACAGGGTTACGAGCAGTACTTC. Its protein is CASSRQGYEQYF. J is TRBJ2-7 and V is TRBV7-9; 7 bases match TRBD1. Germline V gene sequence: CDR1 SEHNR, CDR2 FQNEAQ (reference sequence). CDR3 length equals 12 residues. With V trimmed by 5 bases and J by 4 bases, 2 bases remained unmatched.

This clone was recorded a few times. The rearrangement joins TRBV4-1 to TRBJ1-4, with D possibly being TRBD1 (5 bases). Germline V lookup: CDR1 MGHRA, CDR2 YSYEKL. Trimming removed 1 base at V and 8 bases at J, with 8 bases between. The CDR3 extends over 13 amino acids. The CDR3 DNA reads TGCGCCAGCAGCCAAGCCCGGGGGGAAAAACTGTTTTTT. Protein product: CASSQARGEKLFF.